This paragraph covers one T cell receptor (beta chain) sequence. What it binds is not known. This sample stems from a study of shared clonotypes between healthy human individuals. Study-wide results and caveats: Sorted-subset sequencing was shown by rarefaction to be incomplete despite large depth.

TCRdb's copy holds only in-frame clones and misses some; the assay was immunoSEQ multiplex PCR. The sample contains about 2.4 million clones, 85% to 95% of which appear only once. This CDR3 comprises 16 residues. Germline lookup yields CDR1 SGHDN and CDR2 FVKESK. V was trimmed by 0 bases and J by 1 base, leaving 11 bases between them. The sequence came from a man between 18 and 35 years old in good health. The rearrangement joins TRBV14 to TRBJ2-3; possibly TRBD2 for D (5 bases). The sample was naive CD4+ T cells sorted from blood. Subset noted: CD45RA+ positively selected. The CDR3 DNA follows: TGTGCCAGCAGCCAAGATATAGCGCCTCGCACAGATACGCAGTATTTT. It specifies CASSQDIAPRTDTQYF.